These 13 T cell receptor beta chains originate from one sample sequenced in a study of long-term antiretroviral therapy in people with HIV. Run at survey level, the immunoSEQ assay was version v3.0. Profiling relied on immunoSEQ multiplex PCR, and the TCRdb table lists in-frame clones only, not all of them. This sample has about 15,000 clones; 88% occur once, and the top ten carry under 15%. Sample: unsorted PBMCs, taken 2.3 years before starting antiretroviral therapy. The receptors shown here come from a woman aged 25 to 45 with HIV.

The J gene is TRBJ1-2, the V gene TRBV19; TRBD1 matches 9 bases. The junction had 10 bases not matched to a gene; V was cut back by 11 bases and J by 3 bases. The CDR3 consists of 14 residues. Germline loops: CDR1 LNHDA, CDR2 SQIVND (reference sequence). This CDR3 is CAGKKDRGDYGYTF. The CDR3 DNA sequence: TGTGCCGGCAAAAAGGACAGGGGAGACTATGGCTACACCTTC. Variable domain in full (rest from reference TRBV19 and TRBJ1-2): DGGITQSPKYLFRKEGQNVTLSCEQNLNHDAMYWYRQDPGQGLRLIYYSQIVNDFQKGDIAEGYSVSREKKESFPLTVTSAQKNPTAFYLCAGKKDRGDYGYTFGSGTRLTVV.

This clone came up once. The rearrangement joins TRBV7-2 to TRBJ2-1, with 10 bases matching TRBD2. Germline V CDR1 and CDR2: SGHTA, FQGNSA. Germline trimming cut 5 bases from V and 7 bases from J; bases unmatched to any gene: 5. The CDR3 length is 14 residues. The CDR3 nucleotides read TGTGCCAGCAGCCTCGGACTAGCGGCAAATGAGCAGTTCTTC. Amino acid sequence: CASSLGLAANEQFF.

This clone occurred a few times. The chain is built from TRBV19 and TRBJ1-4; D call uncertain. The CDR3 spans 13 residues. CDR1 is LNHDA and CDR2 is SQIVND in the germline V gene (reference sequence). Trimming stripped 4 bases from V and 0 bases from J, with 3 bases between. CDR3 sequence: CASSRSTNEKLFF. In nucleotides, the CDR3 is TGTGCCAGTAGTAGGTCAACTAATGAAAAACTGTTTTTT. The variable domain in full, with the rest retrieved from reference TRBV19 and TRBJ1-4, is DGGITQSPKYLFRKEGQNVTLSCEQNLNHDAMYWYRQDPGQGLRLIYYSQIVNDFQKGDIAEGYSVSREKKESFPLTVTSAQKNPTAFYLCASSRSTNEKLFFGSGTQLSVL.

The chain uses TRBV5-1 and TRBJ2-1; a possible D gene is TRBD1 (6 bases). This CDR3 has 16 residues. V was shortened by 2 bases and J by 0 bases, with 12 bases between the two germline ends. From germline, CDR1 is SGHRS and CDR2 YFSETQ. The DNA of the CDR3 is TGCGCCAGCAGCTTTGTTGGGGGCCGCTCCTACAATGAGCAGTTCTTC. It specifies CASSFVGGRSYNEQFF.

This sequence joins TRBV19 and TRBJ1-5; possible D gene TRBD1, 5 bases. This CDR3 region has 17 residues. V lost 5 bases, J lost 0 bases, and 17 bases lay in between. Germline CDR1 and CDR2: LNHDA and SQIVND (reference sequence). In DNA form, the CDR3 reads TGTGCCAGTAGTCCCGGGGACGAAGCTTATAGCAATCAGCCCCAGCATTTT. This encodes CASSPGDEAYSNQPQHF.

The chain is built from TRBV9 and TRBJ1-2, with D perhaps TRBD1 (6 bases). The CDR3 has 17 residues. Per germline, CDR1 SGDLS and CDR2 YYNGEE. Trimming stripped 4 bases from V and 3 bases from J, with 22 bases between. The CDR3 here is CASSPRTGGGADYGYTF. CDR3 bases: TGTGCCAGCAGCCCGCGCACGGGGGGGGGCGCTGACTATGGCTACACCTTC.

This chain joins TRBV19 and TRBJ2-1, with 7 bases that match TRBD2. CDR1 is LNHDA, CDR2 SQIVND, per germline (reference sequence). The V segment lost 3 bases and the J segment 2 bases; nucleotides outside the gene matches: 7. This CDR3 spans 16 amino acids. CDR3 loop: CASSMGSSGAYNEQFF. The CDR3 bases are TGTGCCAGTAGTATGGGCTCCAGCGGGGCCTACAATGAGCAGTTCTTC.

The V gene is TRBV29-1, the J gene TRBJ1-2; the D is unclear. The ends were cut back, 5 bases at V and 4 bases at J, with 14 bases in the middle. Germline lookup yields CDR1 SQVTM and CDR2 ANQGSEA. The CDR3 runs to 13 residues. CDR3 amino acids: CSVRPGDGYGYTF. In DNA form, the CDR3 reads TGCAGCGTTAGGCCTGGGGATGGCTATGGCTACACCTTC.

The chain is built from TRBV6-1 and TRBJ1-2; 9 bases are shared with TRBD1. The J segment lost 5 bases and the V segment lost 10 bases, leaving 11 bases of the junction unmatched. CDR1 is MNHNS, CDR2 SASEGT, per germline. There are 14 residues in the CDR3. DNA for the CDR3: TGTGCCACCCCACCGGGACAGGGTGGGTATGGCTACACCTTC. Translation gives CATPPGQGGYGYTF.

This clone came up once. V is TRBV11-2 and J is TRBJ2-7; the D gene is possibly TRBD2 (6 bases). Germline CDR1 reads SGHAT; CDR2 reads FQNNGV. This CDR3 has 13 amino acids. The V end was cut by 0 bases, the J end by 7 bases, with 10 bases between. CDR3 amino acids: CASSLEAAGEQYF. In DNA form, the CDR3 reads TGTGCCAGCAGCTTAGAGGCCGCGGGGGAGCAGTACTTC.

The chain uses TRBV4-3 and TRBJ2-1; 7 positions match TRBD2. V lost 4 bases to trimming and J lost 7 bases; unmatched junction nucleotides: 4. CDR3 length: 13 amino acids. In germline, CDR1 is LGHNA, CDR2 YSLEER. DNA for the CDR3: TGCGCCAGCAGCCGGACTAGTTTGAATGAGCAGTTCTTC. Its translation is CASSRTSLNEQFF.

This chain uses TRBV9 with TRBJ2-7; 9 nucleotides match TRBD1. Germline-derived CDR1 and CDR2 are SGDLS and YYNGEE. CDR3 size: 16 residues. The junction had 6 bases not matched to a gene; V was cut back by 0 bases and J by 2 bases. The CDR3 sequence is CASSVGLGQGPYEQYF. The CDR3, as DNA: TGTGCCAGCAGCGTAGGTTTGGGACAGGGCCCCTACGAGCAGTACTTC. Using reference TRBV9 and TRBJ2-7 for the parts outside the CDR3, the full variable domain is DSGVTQTPKHLITATGQRVTLRCSPRSGDLSVYWYQQSLDQGLQFLIQYYNGEERAKGNILERFSAQQFPDLHSELNLSSLELGDSALYFCASSVGLGQGPYEQYFGPGTRLTVT.

The gene calls are TRBV5-6 and TRBJ1-5; D may be TRBD1 (5 bases). Germline assignment: CDR1 SGHDT and CDR2 YYEEEE. This CDR3 is 15 amino acids long. V lost 0 bases and J 1 base, leaving 8 bases between the germline ends. The CDR3 bases are TGTGCCAGCAGCTTGGGGACACAAAGCAATCAGCCCCAGCATTTT. Amino acids: CASSLGTQSNQPQHF.